The 25 T cell receptor beta chains below come from one sample, sequenced in a study of metastatic and nonmetastatic thyroid tumors. Ahead of thyroid surgery, no patient had received treatment of any kind. TCRdb reanalyzed the PCR reads via MiXCR. The data show thousands of clones, approximately 40% seen once. Material for sequencing was adjacent normal tissue. These receptors all stem from a female donor with papillary thyroid cancer or a benign thyroid nodule (not recorded which). Some clones in this sample may be carry-over from other donors' samples.

This clone turned up a few times. The chain employs TRBV28 and TRBJ2-7; 9 bases are shared with TRBD2. With V trimmed by 5 bases and J by 2 bases, 4 bases remained unmatched. This CDR3 region has 14 residues. Germline assignment: CDR1 MDHEN and CDR2 SYDVKM. The CDR3 loop is CASSPVAGAYEQYF. The CDR3 nucleotides are TGTGCCAGCAGTCCTGTAGCGGGGGCCTACGAGCAGTACTTC. Drawing the rest from reference TRBV28 and TRBJ2-7, the complete variable domain is DVKVTQSSRYLVKRTGEKVFLECVQDMDHENMFWYRQDPGLGLRLIYFSYDVKMKEKGDIPEGYSVSREKKERFSLILESASTNQTSMYLCASSPVAGAYEQYFGPGTRLTVT.

V gene TRBV7-2 combines with J gene TRBJ2-1; no clear D gene. Germline V CDR1 and CDR2: SGHTA, FQGNSA. The length of the CDR3 is 13 residues. Trimming stripped 2 bases from V and 6 bases from J, with 8 bases between. CDR3 sequence: CASSLWAGNEQFF. Written as DNA, the CDR3 is TGTGCCAGCAGCTTATGGGCAGGCAATGAGCAGTTCTTC.

This clone has a handful of counts. The chain joins TRBV6-5 to TRBJ2-1, with D possibly called TRBD1 or TRBD2 (6 bases each). Trimming took 3 bases from V and 15 from J, leaving 24 bases between them. This CDR3 comprises 15 residues. Per germline, CDR1 MNHEY and CDR2 SVGAGI. The CDR3 bases are TGTGCCAGCAGTTATGCTGAAGGGGGGAGCCACGTCTGGTTCTTC. Residues: CASSYAEGGSHVWFF.

The chain is built from TRBV20-1 and TRBJ1-2; perhaps TRBD1 as D (5 bases). The CDR3 contains 16 residues. V was cut by 5 bases and J by 1 base, with 20 bases left in between. CDR1 and CDR2 from the germline V gene are DFQATT and SNEGSKA (reference sequence). DNA for the CDR3: TGCAGTGCTCGACATCAGGGAGGGCTCTTTAACTATGGCTACACCTTC. Its translation is CSARHQGGLFNYGYTF.

The rearrangement uses TRBV19 and TRBJ1-4, with a tentative D call TRBD1 (6 bases). V lost 4 bases to trimming and J lost 5 bases, with 17 bases between them. CDR1 is LNHDA, CDR2 SQIVND, per germline (reference sequence). The CDR3 runs 16 residues. CDR3 sequence (DNA): TGTGCCAGTAGTAGCCGAACAGGGACCAGGAATGAAAAACTGTTTTTT. Its protein is CASSSRTGTRNEKLFF.

V is TRBV6-1 and J is TRBJ2-6; no reliable D call. Germline V gene lookup returns CDR1 MNHNS and CDR2 SASEGT. V gave up 0 bases and J gave up 0 bases, with 6 bases separating them. CDR3 length: 16 residues. CDR3 sequence reads: CASSEAGFSGANVLTF. DNA of the CDR3: TGTGCCAGCAGTGAAGCGGGCTTCTCTGGGGCCAACGTCCTGACTTTC.

This chain uses TRBV20-1 with TRBJ2-1, with D possibly matching TRBD2 (5 bases). The CDR3 runs to 14 residues. The ends were cut back, 0 bases at V and 7 bases at J, with 13 bases in the middle. Germline assignment: CDR1 DFQATT and CDR2 SNEGSKA (reference sequence). The CDR3, as DNA: TGCAGTGCTAGAGATTTTGGGAGTGGAAATGAGCAGTTCTTC. Its translation: CSARDFGSGNEQFF.

A few counts support this clone. The chain joins TRBV12-3 or TRBV12-4 to TRBJ1-1; D remains unclear. CDR3 length: 14 amino acids. Between the trimmed V and J ends, which lost 3 bases and 4 bases, there was a span of 12 bases. As DNA, the CDR3 is TGTGCCAGCAGTTTTCAAGGGTCCGGCACTGAAGCTTTCTTT. Translation: CASSFQGSGTEAFF.

This clone has just a few counts. The chain joins TRBV19 to TRBJ1-2, with 9 nucleotides matching TRBD1. The length of the CDR3 is 14 residues. V gave up 2 bases and J gave up 4 bases; unmatched junction bases: 2. From germline, CDR1 is LNHDA and CDR2 SQIVND (reference sequence). The CDR3 DNA sequence: TGTGCCAGTAGTATAAGGACAGGGGTCTATGGCTACACCTTC. Translated, it gives CASSIRTGVYGYTF.

J is TRBJ1-4 and V is TRBV5-5; the D is unclear. Germline CDR1 SGHKS, CDR2 YYEKEE (reference sequence). Trimming stripped 0 bases from V and 0 bases from J, with 6 bases between. There are 15 residues in the CDR3. In DNA form, the CDR3 reads TGTGCCAGCAGCTTGGTAGAGACAACTAATGAAAAACTGTTTTTT. This gives the protein CASSLVETTNEKLFF. The full variable domain, completed using reference TRBV5-5 and TRBJ1-4, is DAGVTQSPTHLIKTRGQQVTLRCSPISGHKSVSWYQQVLGQGPQFIFQYYEKEERGRGNFPDRFSARQFPNYSSELNVNALLLGDSALYLCASSLVETTNEKLFFGSGTQLSVL.

This clone is large (0.1 to 1%). V is TRBV2 and J is TRBJ2-1; D may correspond to TRBD1 or TRBD2 (5 bases each). Trimming stripped 5 bases from V and 8 bases from J, with 10 bases between. Germline-derived CDR1 and CDR2 are SNHLY and FYNNEI. The CDR3 totals 12 residues. The CDR3 sequence: CASSRGGYEQFF. DNA of the CDR3: TGTGCCAGCAGTCGTGGGGGATATGAGCAGTTCTTC.

The chain employs TRBV5-1 and TRBJ1-2; D might be TRBD1 (5 bases). V lost 3 bases and J lost 0, with 9 bases in between. The CDR3 contains 14 residues. Germline lookup yields CDR1 SGHRS and CDR2 YFSETQ. The CDR3 protein is CASSSTEANYGYTF. CDR3 in DNA: TGCGCCAGCAGCTCGACAGAAGCTAACTATGGCTACACCTTC.

V gene TRBV19 combines with J gene TRBJ1-6, with D tentatively TRBD1 (5 bases). The CDR3 consists of 19 residues. The germline gives CDR1 LNHDA, CDR2 SQIVND (reference sequence). V was clipped by 1 base and J by 0 bases, with 16 bases between them. The CDR3 loop is CASSIAGLRGFSYNSPLHF. CDR3 DNA: TGTGCCAGTAGTATAGCGGGACTCCGCGGCTTCTCCTATAATTCACCCCTCCACTTT. The variable domain in full, completed from reference TRBV19 and TRBJ1-6, reads DGGITQSPKYLFRKEGQNVTLSCEQNLNHDAMYWYRQDPGQGLRLIYYSQIVNDFQKGDIAEGYSVSREKKESFPLTVTSAQKNPTAFYLCASSIAGLRGFSYNSPLHFGNGTRLTVT.

In its sample, this clone is large (0.1 to 1%). This chain links TRBV19 with TRBJ2-7; D unclear. The germline gives CDR1 LNHDA, CDR2 SQIVND (reference sequence). This CDR3 is built from 14 residues. The V end was cut by 5 bases, the J end by 3 bases, with 14 bases between. CDR3 loop: CASSPLSSGYEQYF. The CDR3 nucleotides read TGTGCCAGTAGTCCATTATCGTCAGGCTACGAGCAGTACTTC.

The rearrangement links TRBV28 to TRBJ2-2, with TRBD2 matching 12 bases. Germline V gene lookup returns CDR1 MDHEN and CDR2 SYDVKM. After removal of 5 bases from V and 8 bases from J, the junction contained 9 bases not matched to a gene. This CDR3 has 16 residues. The DNA of the CDR3 is TGTGCCAGCAGTCCCCGACTAGCGGGAGTTCGTGGGGAGCTGTTTTTT. It yields the protein CASSPRLAGVRGELFF.

This clone has more than one count but fewer than ten. The chain links TRBV30 to TRBJ1-2, with D maybe TRBD1 (5 bases). V was trimmed by 0 bases and J by 3 bases, leaving 11 bases between them. This CDR3 is built from 14 residues. Germline V gene data show CDR1 as GTSNPN and CDR2 as SVGIG (reference sequence). CDR3: CAWSVPGPYYGYTF. CDR3 coding DNA: TGTGCCTGGAGTGTACCAGGGCCCTACTATGGCTACACCTTC.

This clone was counted only a few times. The rearrangement uses TRBV7-3 and TRBJ2-1, with 14 bases fitting TRBD2. Trimming cost V 5 bases and J 9 bases; bases outside gene matches: 3. Germline V CDR1 and CDR2: SGHTA, FQGTGA. The CDR3 is 14 amino acids. For the CDR3, the DNA is TGTGCCAGCAGCCCGGGACTAGCGGGGGCTGAGCAGTTCTTC. Translating gives CASSPGLAGAEQFF.

Regarding this clone: Relative to the germline gene, one junction end is altered; a read error may explain this. Within the sample, other DNA sequences also encode this same CDR3. CDR3 in amino acids: CASSHKGLAGTGELFF. CDR3 in DNA: TGTGCCAGCAGTCATAAAGGACTAGCCGGCACCGGGGAGCTTTTTTTT. The J gene is TRBJ2-2, the V gene TRBV6-1; TRBD2 matches at 8 bases. The CDR3 covers 16 residues. Per the germline V gene, CDR1 is MNHNS and CDR2 is SASEGT.

This clone was seen a few times. The J gene is TRBJ2-1, the V gene TRBV6-2 or TRBV6-3; D is undetermined. Germline lookup yields CDR1 MNHEY and CDR2 SVGEGT. The germline V and J ends were trimmed by 2 bases and 3 bases, with 8 bases remaining between them. The CDR3 spans 14 residues. CDR3 sequence (DNA): TGTGCCAGCAGTTACCAGCCGCGCTACAATGAGCAGTTCTTC. Encoded protein: CASSYQPRYNEQFF.

Regarding this clone: The CDR3 end shows no conserved phenylalanine or tryptophan, and so a read error is likely. No DNA is shown, since the ends of the CDR3 on it are uncertain; the CDR3 is the one TCRdb lists. CDR3 in amino acids: CASSVEGSTYY. The chain recombines TRBV9 with TRBJ2-7. Germline CDR1 is SGDLS and CDR2 is YYNGEE. The CDR3 length is 11 residues, termini included.

By sample fraction, this clone is large (0.1 to 1%). The chain has TRBV10-3 and TRBJ1-2; weak D call: TRBD1 (5 bases). Germline values: CDR1 ENHRY, CDR2 SYGVKD. This CDR3 region has 17 residues. Trimming stripped 3 bases from V and 4 bases from J, with 21 bases between. The CDR3, as DNA: TGTGCCATCAGTGAAAACAATGGGGACGGAGGGATCTATGGCTACACCTTC. Translation: CAISENNGDGGIYGYTF.

This clone was picked up a small number of times. The genes are TRBV19 and TRBJ2-7; D may be TRBD2 (6 bases). V was shortened by 8 bases and J by 0 bases, with 17 bases between the two germline ends. Germline CDR1 LNHDA, CDR2 SQIVND (reference sequence). This CDR3 contains 15 residues. The CDR3 region has the DNA TGTGCCAGTTCTAGCGACCCCATGAGCTCCTACGAGCAGTACTTC. Translating it yields CASSSDPMSSYEQYF.

The CDR3 DNA is TGTGCCAGCAGCCCCGAGGGGGACCAAGAGACCCAGTACTTC. Translated: CASSPEGDQETQYF. The chain links TRBV11-2 to TRBJ2-5, with D perhaps TRBD1 (6 bases). V lost 5 bases to trimming and J lost 0 bases, with 10 bases between them. The CDR3 spans 14 residues. CDR1 is SGHAT and CDR2 is FQNNGV in the germline V gene.

The rearrangement links TRBV28 to TRBJ2-1; unclear D gene. This CDR3 region has 12 residues. The ends were cut back, 6 bases at V and 6 bases at J, with 9 bases in the middle. Germline V CDR1 and CDR2: MDHEN, SYDVKM. Here the CDR3 DNA reads TGTGCCAGCAGCCTTGCCAGCAATGAGCAGTTCTTC. Translating gives CASSLASNEQFF.

As for this clone: The identical CDR3 is also encoded by other nucleotide sequences in the sample. CDR3 coding DNA: TGTGCCAGTAGTAAGTTGGGACAGGGTCCCATGAACACTGAAGCTTTCTTT. Translation gives CASSKLGQGPMNTEAFF. This chain links TRBV19 with TRBJ1-1; 9 bases are shared with TRBD1. Trimming at V came to 4 bases and at J to 0 bases, leaving 9 bases not matched to a gene. CDR3 size: 17 residues. Germline assignment: CDR1 LNHDA and CDR2 SQIVND (reference sequence).